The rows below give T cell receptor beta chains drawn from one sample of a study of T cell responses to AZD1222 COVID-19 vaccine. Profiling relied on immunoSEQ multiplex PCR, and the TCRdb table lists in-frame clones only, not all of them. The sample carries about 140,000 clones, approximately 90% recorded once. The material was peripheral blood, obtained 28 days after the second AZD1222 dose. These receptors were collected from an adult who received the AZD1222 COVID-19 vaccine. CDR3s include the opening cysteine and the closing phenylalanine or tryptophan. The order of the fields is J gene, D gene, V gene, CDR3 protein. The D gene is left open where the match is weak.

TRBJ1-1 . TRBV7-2 CASSPQQGWNTEAFF
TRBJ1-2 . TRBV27 CASSFTGSRDYGYTF
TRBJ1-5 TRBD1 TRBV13 CASRRQGNNQPQHF
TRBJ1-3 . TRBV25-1 CASRGRISGNTIYF
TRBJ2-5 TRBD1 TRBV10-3 CASRTGNQETQYF
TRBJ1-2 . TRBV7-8 CASGAENGYTF
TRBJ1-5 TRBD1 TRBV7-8 CASSFGQGNQPQHF
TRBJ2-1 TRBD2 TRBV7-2 CASNSRRDLAGGLKFF
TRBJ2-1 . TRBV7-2 CASSLGRGPGDEQFF
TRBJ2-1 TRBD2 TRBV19 CASSRVNSGGANEQFF
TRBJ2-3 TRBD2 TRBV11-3 CASSLGLSVLAGDTDTQYF
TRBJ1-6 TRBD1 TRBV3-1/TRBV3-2 CASSQDARYQGAGSPLHF
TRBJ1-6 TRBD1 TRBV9 CASSVADRGGSPLHF
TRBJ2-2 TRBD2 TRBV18 CASSGLAGEDTGELFF
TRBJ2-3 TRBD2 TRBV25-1 CASSESGTSGSTDTQYF
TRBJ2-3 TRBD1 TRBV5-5 CASSPDRGLTDTQYF
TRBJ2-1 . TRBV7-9 CASWDQSNEQFF
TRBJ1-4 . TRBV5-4 CASSSDSTNEKLFF
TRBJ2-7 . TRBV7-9 CASSRSAGSYEQYF
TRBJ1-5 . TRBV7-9 CASSPHGNQPQHF
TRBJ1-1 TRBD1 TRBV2 CASRPGTGGTEAFF
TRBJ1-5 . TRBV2 CASSGEGVGNQPQHF
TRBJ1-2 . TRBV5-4 CASSRPLTGRSSYGYTF
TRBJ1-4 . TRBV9 CASSVGAGEGEKLFF
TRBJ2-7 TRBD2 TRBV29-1 CSATGTSGTLLTYEQYF
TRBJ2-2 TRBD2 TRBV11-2 CASSLLAGGLIPFF
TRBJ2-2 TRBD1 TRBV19 CASSIGTGGDTGELFF
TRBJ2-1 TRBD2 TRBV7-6 CASSPGLAPYNEQFF